This T cell receptor (beta chain) was identified during a study of OX40 agonist ivuxolimab in advanced cancers. Study-level findings and limits: Partial responders treated at 0.1-3.0 mg/kg exhibited clonal expansion among the lowest measured. Low levels of normalized T-cell clonal expansion also appeared in some nonresponders.

Regarding this clone: The antigen remains unidentified.

The germline gives CDR1 SGHTA, CDR2 FQGTGA. CDR3 length: 13 amino acids. The V end was cut by 4 bases, the J end by 4 bases, with 9 bases between. Profiling relied on immunoSEQ multiplex PCR, and the TCRdb table lists in-frame clones only, not all of them. Altogether around 37,000 clones are present, 80% to 85% being singletons, with the ten largest covering around 20%. The chain couples TRBV7-3 to TRBJ2-3; D gene unclear. Sequenced material: CD4+ or CD8+ T cells sorted from blood, taken in a trial of the OX40 agonist ivuxolimab. The receptor was isolated from an adult with an advanced solid tumor such as melanoma, head and neck, liver or kidney cancer. CDR3 amino acids: CASSSLGPDTQYF. The CDR3 bases are TGTGCCAGCAGCTCTCTAGGTCCAGATACGCAGTATTTT.